This is a list of T cell receptor beta chains from one sample in a study of shared clonotypes between healthy human individuals. Some clones are missing from TCRdb's copy, which holds only in-frame ones; the method was immunoSEQ multiplex PCR. The sample carries over a million clones, 97% to 99% recorded once. The sample taken for sequencing was naive CD4+ T cells sorted from blood. These receptor sequences come from a man aged 25-45 years in good health. Both conserved end residues are part of each CDR3. D genes are given only for firm matches.

J	V	D	DNA	CDR3
TRBJ2-2	TRBV5-1	TRBD2	TGCGCCAGCAGCTTTAGCGGGGATAACACCGGGGAGCTGTTTTTT	CASSFSGDNTGELFF
TRBJ2-3	TRBV10-1	NA	TGCGCCAGCAGTGAGAATAAGGGTCGGGATACGCAGTATTTT	CASSENKGRDTQYF
TRBJ1-1	TRBV9	NA	TGTGCCAGCAGCGTAGCGAAGACACCGAACACTGAAGCTTTCTTT	CASSVAKTPNTEAFF
TRBJ2-3	TRBV27	NA	TGTGCCAGCAGTTTTATTCATCCTAGATATTACGCAGATACGCAGTATTTT	CASSFIHPRYYADTQYF
TRBJ2-2	TRBV28	TRBD2	TGTGCCAGCAGAGTAGCGGGAGGTTTCTCCATCGGGGAGCTGTTTTTT	CASRVAGGFSIGELFF
TRBJ2-5	TRBV6-1	NA	TGTGCCAGCAGTGTTCAGGGAGAAGAGACCCAGTACTTC	CASSVQGEETQYF
TRBJ2-3	TRBV5-1	NA	TGCGCCAGCAGCCCCGGGGATAGTGTCGACACAGATACGCAGTATTTT	CASSPGDSVDTDTQYF
TRBJ2-3	TRBV18	NA	TGTGCCAGCTCCCCCGCAAGTAGCACAGATACGCAGTATTTT	CASSPASSTDTQYF
TRBJ2-1	TRBV4-1	NA	TGCGCCAGCAGCCAAGATATAACTAGGTGGAATGAGCAGTTCTTC	CASSQDITRWNEQFF
TRBJ2-7	TRBV7-6	TRBD2	TGTGCCAGCAGCTTAGCCATTAGGGGGACTAGCAGTCCCTACGAGCAGTACTTC	CASSLAIRGTSSPYEQYF
TRBJ2-1	TRBV9	NA	TGTGCCAGCAGCGTAGCCCCAGGACTGGGGGACAATGAGCAGTTCTTC	CASSVAPGLGDNEQFF
TRBJ1-5	TRBV6-1	NA	TGTGCCAGCAGTCGGACGGGCAATCAGCCCCAGCATTTT	CASSRTGNQPQHF